The text below deals with one TCR beta chain. A J-beta primer mix and a sample-barcoded 5' primer were used in a second PCR of about 7 to 12 cycles. Each CDR3 protein gets one entry after TCRdb re-called the 5' RACE reads with MiXCR. Of fewer than 900,000 distinct CDR3 sequences listed, 43% are singletons. These data originate in a study of blood T cells in healthy people across ages. Study in general: When template switching was applied, about one barcoded beta molecule was captured per two T cells.

Healthy Russian Caucasian donors spanned ages about 6 to 95 years. Each individual donor underwent a draw of around 9.8 milliliters of peripheral blood. The length of the CDR3 is 16 residues. Germline lookup yields CDR1 DFQATT and CDR2 SNEGSKA (reference sequence). After removal of 5 bases from V and 7 bases from J, the junction contained 16 bases not matched to a gene. The chain joins TRBV20-1 to TRBJ2-7; TRBD2 matches at 11 bases. The receptor was isolated from a woman aged 55 to 70 in good health. The sample comprised blood. The CDR3 nucleotides read TGCAGTGCTCGTGGGCCTAGCGGGAGGACTCGGGATGAGCAGTACTTC. This encodes CSARGPSGRTRDEQYF.